The 15 T cell receptor beta chains presented below share a single source sample, sequenced in a study of response to subunit inactivated influenza vaccine. In TCRdb, the RT-PCR reads were re-called with MiXCR into one record per CDR3 protein. This table holds around 750,000 distinct CDR3 sequences, about 20% found once. Here the sequenced sample was PBMCs from blood, taken roughly 5 days after vaccination. These receptors all come from a man aged 50-59 years who received an inactivated influenza vaccine.

This sequence joins TRBV7-2 and TRBJ2-1; D is unclear. Trimming stripped 8 bases from V and 9 bases from J, with 14 bases between. Germline loops: CDR1 SGHTA, CDR2 FQGNSA. This CDR3 contains 12 residues. The CDR3 loop reads CASGPVSGEQFF. The DNA for the CDR3 is TGTGCCAGCGGGCCTGTATCTGGTGAGCAGTTCTTC.

The chain is built from TRBV20-1 and TRBJ1-1; TRBD1 matches at 7 bases. The V gene's germline CDR1 is DFQATT and CDR2 SNEGSKA (reference sequence). The CDR3 extends over 14 amino acids. The V segment lost 0 bases and the J segment 4 bases; nucleotides outside the gene matches: 5. The CDR3 sequence: CSARDPYRGTEAFF. The CDR3 DNA reads TGCAGTGCTAGAGATCCGTACAGGGGCACTGAAGCTTTCTTT.

This clonotype has ten or more counts. The V gene is TRBV5-1, the J gene TRBJ2-3; D gene ambiguous. Germline-derived CDR1 and CDR2 are SGHRS and YFSETQ. The V end lost 0 bases, the J end lost 2 bases, and 16 bases lay between the germline ends. This CDR3 spans 17 amino acids. The CDR3: CASSLGSTPRPTDTQYF. CDR3 nucleotide sequence: TGCGCCAGCAGCTTGGGAAGCACTCCTCGCCCCACAGATACGCAGTATTTT.

This clonotype was recorded a few times. The V call is TRBV4-1, the J call TRBJ1-2; maybe TRBD1 (5 bases). CDR1 is MGHRA, CDR2 YSYEKL, per germline. This CDR3 region has 18 residues. Trimming pared 0 bases from V and 5 bases from J, leaving 22 bases between. CDR3 region: CASSQDAGQGHTTYGYTF. The DNA for the CDR3 is TGCGCCAGCAGCCAAGATGCTGGGCAGGGCCATACTACATATGGCTACACCTTC.

V usage is TRBV24-1 and J usage is TRBJ2-1; D not certain. The V end was cut by 1 base, the J end by 5 bases, with 11 bases between. This CDR3 has 15 residues. Germline CDR1 reads KGHDR; CDR2 reads SFDVKD. The CDR3 sequence is CATSDFSSINNEQFF. The DNA for the CDR3 is TGTGCCACCAGTGATTTCTCAAGCATAAACAATGAGCAGTTCTTC.

Ten or more counts support this clonotype. The chain combines TRBV12-3 or TRBV12-4 with TRBJ1-1, with D unresolved. V was trimmed by 5 bases and J by 1 base, leaving 14 bases between them. The CDR3 spans 15 residues. This CDR3 reads CASSPSGFPNTEAFF. The CDR3 nucleotides read TGTGCCAGCAGTCCATCGGGCTTCCCGAACACTGAAGCTTTCTTT.

The rearrangement uses TRBV12-3 or TRBV12-4 and TRBJ2-2; TRBD1 matches 11 bases. This CDR3 has 15 residues. V dropped 6 bases and J dropped 9; count of bases not matched to a gene: 9. Here the CDR3 DNA reads TGTGCCAGCAGCACTGGGGACAGGGGGGGCAGGGAGCTGTTTTTT. Protein sequence: CASSTGDRGGRELFF.

This clonotype was observed once. CDR3 residues: CAWSGEASGRVDNEQFF. CDR3 nucleotide sequence: TGTGCCTGGAGTGGGGAGGCTAGCGGGAGGGTTGACAATGAGCAGTTCTTC. This rearrangement joins TRBV30 to TRBJ2-1; TRBD2 agrees at 12 bases. Germline V gene lookup returns CDR1 GTSNPN and CDR2 SVGIG (reference sequence). The CDR3 extends over 17 amino acids. Trimming at V came to 1 base and at J to 5 bases, leaving 9 bases not matched to a gene.

The sample holds a few counts of this clonotype. This sequence joins TRBV6-2 or TRBV6-3 and TRBJ1-5, with a tentative D call TRBD1 (5 bases). The CDR3 consists of 14 residues. Germline V gene data show CDR1 as MNHEY and CDR2 as SVGEGT. Trimming left V 5 bases short and J 4 bases short, with 12 bases between. CDR3 DNA sequence: TGTGCCAGCAGTCGACAGCTAAGTAATCAGCCCCAGCATTTT. Protein: CASSRQLSNQPQHF.

In its sample, this clonotype was seen a few times. J is TRBJ2-1 and V is TRBV20-1, with 14 bases fitting TRBD2. The CDR3 has 18 residues. The ends lost 0 bases at V and 0 bases at J; junction bases unmatched: 4. Germline V gene lookup returns CDR1 DFQATT and CDR2 SNEGSKA (reference sequence). CDR3 DNA sequence: TGCAGTGCTAGAGAGGGGACTAGCGGGGGAAGCTCCTACAATGAGCAGTTCTTC. It translates to CSAREGTSGGSSYNEQFF.

This clonotype was detected only a few times. The V call is TRBV7-9, the J call TRBJ2-3; 8 bases are shared with TRBD2. Trimming removed 5 bases from V and 4 bases from J; junction bases left unmatched: 8. The length of the CDR3 is 15 residues. Germline assignment: CDR1 SEHNR and CDR2 FQNEAQ (reference sequence). The CDR3: CASSPRGGVSDTQYF. The DNA of the CDR3 is TGTGCCAGCAGCCCCCGGGGGGGGGTCTCAGATACGCAGTATTTT. Supplemented by reference TRBV7-9 and TRBJ2-3, the full variable domain reads DTGVSQNPRHKITKRGQNVTFRCDPISEHNRLYWYRQTLGQGPEFLTYFQNEAQLEKSRLLSDRFSAERPKGSFSTLEIQRTEQGDSAMYLCASSPRGGVSDTQYFGPGTRLTVL.

This clonotype was seen at least ten times. The rearrangement uses TRBV5-1 and TRBJ2-6; D may be TRBD1 (6 bases). The germline CDR1 and CDR2 sequences are SGHRS and YFSETQ. V lost 4 bases and J 1 base, leaving 6 bases between the germline ends. The CDR3 sequence is 14 residues long. CDR3 region: CASSDRSGANVLTF. The CDR3 nucleotides are TGCGCCAGCAGCGACAGGTCTGGGGCCAACGTCCTGACTTTC. Full variable domain (rest looked up from reference TRBV5-1 and TRBJ2-6): KAGVTQTPRYLIKTRGQQVTLSCSPISGHRSVSWYQQTPGQGLQFLFEYFSETQRNKGNFPGRFSGRQFSNSRSEMNVSTLELGDSALYLCASSDRSGANVLTFGAGSRLTVL.

The table lists this clonotype with a few counts. The chain couples TRBV24-1 to TRBJ2-1; D is perhaps TRBD1 or TRBD2 (5 bases each). V was cut by 9 bases and J by 3 bases, with 17 bases left in between. The CDR3 consists of 15 residues. The germline gives CDR1 KGHDR, CDR2 SFDVKD. In DNA form, the CDR3 reads TGTGCCACCGCCAAGAGGGGCTCCCTCTACAATGAGCAGTTCTTC. Protein: CATAKRGSLYNEQFF.

The rearrangement links TRBV7-9 to TRBJ2-1; TRBD2 matches 8 bases. V dropped 2 bases and J dropped 7; count of bases not matched to a gene: 10. This CDR3 is 16 amino acids long. Looked up from germline, CDR1 is SEHNR and CDR2 is FQNEAQ (reference sequence). Written as DNA, the CDR3 is TGTGCCAGCAGCTTAAGCGGCCTAGCGGGCGCGAATGAGCAGTTCTTC. Protein sequence: CASSLSGLAGANEQFF.

DNA for the CDR3: TGTGCCAGCAGTGTGACAGGGAGCGATGAAAAACTGTTTTTT. This encodes CASSVTGSDEKLFF. The chain is built from TRBV28 and TRBJ1-4; TRBD1 aligns across 7 bases. The CDR3 sequence is 14 residues long. Germline assignment: CDR1 MDHEN and CDR2 SYDVKM. The ends lost 5 bases at V and 6 bases at J; junction bases unmatched: 6.